This record looks at one T cell receptor (beta chain) sequence and its context. There is no known antigen for this receptor. The input lacks base qualities; no much larger clone sits a single base away. The data were obtained in a study of blood T cell repertoires in COVID-19 (dated by TCRdb to 2018 to 2020). Broadly, across the study: Samples from collaborators originated in the United States, Italy and Spain and spanned both the acute and convalescent phases of COVID-19. The material from the prospective study consisted of cDNA or gDNA derived from T cells, B-cell-depleted T cells, or PBMCs. Subjects who had been exposed to COVID-19, were actively infected with it, or had recovered from it provided the deeply sampled blood TCRbeta repertoires that made up the dataset. A freely available public database, intended as a resource for researchers studying the immune response to SARS-CoV-2, is where the repertoires were released. HLA class I and class II types, where available, came from metadata supplied by the sample provider rather than from assay-based typing. A de-identified subject ID, COVID-19 status, age in years and sex were almost always included in the sample metadata. Samples came from the ongoing ImmuneRACE study (first 160 participants) plus 1,254 subjects from 6 global collaborators. General findings and caveats noted by the study authors: How much clinical and demographic metadata was included differed by source and by participant, and the metadata was provided uncurated.

The germline V gene specifies SGHRS as CDR1 and YFSETQ as CDR2. The CDR3 covers 15 residues, taking in both the cysteine and the phenylalanine. Left in the record is the CDR3 DNA by itself, 45 bases read in frame from the first base. V is trimmed back by 4 bases and J by 1 base, and the junction contains 4 bases that no gene match accounts for. Enrolling through a virtual design, the prospective study's participants ranged in age from roughly 18 to 90 years and lived across about two dozen United States geographic areas. Cohort assignment in the prospective study relied on participant-reported clinical history from a screening survey and a study questionnaire. ImmuneRACE Cohort 3 recovered participants were defined by two consecutive negative NP/OP PCR tests, healthcare professional clearance, or symptom resolution. In the prospective study, mobile phlebotomists collected whole blood, serum and a nasopharyngeal or oropharyngeal swab from each participant. Prospective study participants could optionally give additional blood draws and questionnaires over an approximately two-month period. Before DNA extraction, blood samples from the prospective study were shipped at room temperature or frozen.

TCRbeta CDR3 regions were amplified from genomic DNA by means of the immunoSEQ Assay, a bias-controlled multiplex PCR. On the authors' methods: The number of nucleated cells in each sample was estimated from the amplification of reference gene primers within the assay. To quantify the absolute abundance of each unique TCRbeta CDR3 rearrangement, sequence reads were collapsed and filtered. For each sample, productive Simpson clonality was calculated by taking the square root of Simpson's diversity index across productive rearrangements. Sourced from immuneACCESS, this table was stored by TCRdb with only in-frame sequences that have V and J called. A share of the clones is absent; for the studies checked, an unresolved V gene accounts for under half, and the remainder has no known explanation. Clone size and V and J calls were adopted from that table, with D and trimming inferred from the DNA. The sample profile shows roughly 400,000 clones; around 89% of them were found once. 1.1% of the sample goes to the ten largest clones.

Input material: PBMCs or T cells enriched from blood (not recorded which). This clonotype originated in a man between 25 and 39 years old who had recovered from COVID-19. The chain joins TRBV5-1 to TRBJ2-3, with 9 bases aligning to TRBD2. The CDR3 protein: CASSAGLARTDTQYF. The sequence in DNA is TGCGCCAGCAGCGCAGGACTAGCGCGCACAGATACGCAGTATTTT.